These 30 T cell receptor beta chains were all obtained from the same sample, sequenced in a study of blood T cell repertoires in COVID-19. TCRdb's table, derived via immunoSEQ multiplex PCR, lists solely in-frame clones and lacks some. The sample holds 72,000 or so clones, about 81% seen once. Sequencing was performed on peripheral blood. The receptor set was obtained from a human donor in a cohort sampled during active COVID-19.

This sequence joins TRBV2 and TRBJ2-2, with TRBD1 as a possible D gene (6 bases). Trimming took 5 bases from V and 6 from J, leaving 13 bases between them. This CDR3 is built from 14 residues. Germline lookup yields CDR1 SNHLY and CDR2 FYNNEI. The DNA for the CDR3 is TGTGCCAGCAGTCCACAGGGAATCCCCGGGGAGCTGTTTTTT. Protein product: CASSPQGIPGELFF.

The rearrangement links TRBV5-1 to TRBJ2-7; 10 bases match TRBD2. This CDR3 spans 18 amino acids. CDR1 is SGHRS and CDR2 is YFSETQ in the germline V gene. The ends lost 0 bases at V and 2 bases at J; junction bases unmatched: 11. The CDR3 bases are TGCGCCAGCAGCTTGGCGGACTCTCTAGCGGGAGACGCCTACGAGCAGTACTTC. It encodes CASSLADSLAGDAYEQYF.

The rearrangement uses TRBV18 and TRBJ2-7, with 13 bases aligning to TRBD2. The germline CDR1 and CDR2 sequences are KGHSH and LQKENI. Trimming removed 5 bases from V and 0 bases from J; junction bases left unmatched: 7. This CDR3 is built from 17 residues. Here the CDR3 reads CASSYRTSGRPSYEQYF. CDR3 nucleotide sequence: TGTGCCAGCTCATATCGGACTAGCGGGAGACCCTCCTACGAGCAGTACTTC.

This chain uses TRBV11-1 with TRBJ1-3, with 7 bases identical to TRBD1. Germline-derived CDR1 and CDR2 are SGHAT and FQDESV (reference sequence). The CDR3 sequence is 14 residues long. V trimming: 5 bases; J trimming: 1 base; junction bases outside the gene matches: 2. The CDR3 spells CASSDRASGNTIYF. The CDR3 coding sequence is TGTGCCAGCAGCGACAGGGCGTCTGGAAACACCATATATTTT.

The chain recombines TRBV18 with TRBJ2-3; maybe TRBD1 (6 bases). The CDR3 is 16 residues long. The germline V and J ends were trimmed by 4 bases and 4 bases, with 18 bases remaining between them. Germline V gives CDR1 KGHSH, CDR2 LQKENI. The CDR3 DNA is TGTGCCAGCTCACTTGGGGCCACAGGGAGCGCAGATACGCAGTATTTT. It translates to CASSLGATGSADTQYF.

This clone was picked up one time. The chain combines TRBV11-2 with TRBJ2-7; D remains ambiguous. The CDR3 consists of 13 residues. V was pared by 0 bases and J by 3 bases, with 6 bases between. The germline CDR1 and CDR2 sequences are SGHAT and FQNNGV. CDR3 loop: CASSLDPRYEQYF. As DNA, the CDR3 is TGTGCCAGCAGCTTAGATCCCCGCTACGAGCAGTACTTC.

V is TRBV14 and J is TRBJ1-3, with a possible D match to TRBD1 (5 bases). Germline assignment: CDR1 SGHDN and CDR2 FVKESK. The V end was cut by 5 bases, the J end by 3 bases, with 17 bases between. The CDR3 runs to 16 residues. This CDR3 is CASSLESRVRGNTIYF. CDR3 coding DNA: TGTGCCAGCAGCTTGGAAAGCAGGGTCCGTGGAAACACCATATATTTT.

The chain recombines TRBV5-1 with TRBJ2-3; D may be TRBD1 (6 bases). With 1 base removed from V and 5 bases from J, the gap between germline ends came to 11 bases. The germline gives CDR1 SGHRS, CDR2 YFSETQ. The length of the CDR3 is 14 residues. Written as DNA, the CDR3 is TGCGCCAGCAGCTTGACAGGGTACCGAGATACGCAGTATTTT. It translates to CASSLTGYRDTQYF. Filled out from reference TRBV5-1 and TRBJ2-3, the complete variable domain reads KAGVTQTPRYLIKTRGQQVTLSCSPISGHRSVSWYQQTPGQGLQFLFEYFSETQRNKGNFPGRFSGRQFSNSRSEMNVSTLELGDSALYLCASSLTGYRDTQYFGPGTRLTVL.

The CDR3 protein is CASIPGQGANVLTF. The CDR3 DNA reads as TGTGCCAGCATACCGGGACAGGGGGCCAACGTCCTGACTTTC. This chain uses TRBV28 with TRBJ2-6; TRBD1 matches 7 bases. Germline loops: CDR1 MDHEN, CDR2 SYDVKM. J lost 4 bases, V lost 7 bases, and 4 bases had no gene match. The CDR3 loop spans 14 amino acids. The full variable domain, rest sourced from reference TRBV28 and TRBJ2-6, is DVKVTQSSRYLVKRTGEKVFLECVQDMDHENMFWYRQDPGLGLRLIYFSYDVKMKEKGDIPEGYSVSREKKERFSLILESASTNQTSMYLCASIPGQGANVLTFGAGSRLTVL.

The genes are TRBV7-9 and TRBJ1-5, with a weak D call TRBD1 (5 bases). This CDR3 region has 16 residues. Germline V gene sequence: CDR1 SEHNR, CDR2 FQNEAQ (reference sequence). With 4 bases removed from V and 0 bases from J, the gap between germline ends came to 13 bases. The CDR3 reads CASSWGGTASNQPQHF. The CDR3 DNA is TGTGCCAGCAGCTGGGGGGGGACGGCTAGCAATCAGCCCCAGCATTTT.

The V call is TRBV13, the J call TRBJ2-1, with 8 bases matching TRBD1. In germline, CDR1 is PRHDT, CDR2 FYEKMQ (reference sequence). The CDR3 loop spans 16 amino acids. V lost 1 base and J lost 7; bases outside the gene matches: 9. The CDR3 loop reads CASSLERDRLNNEQFF. In DNA form, the CDR3 reads TGTGCCAGCAGCTTAGAACGGGACAGGCTCAATAATGAGCAGTTCTTC. The full variable domain, its missing parts supplied by reference TRBV13 and TRBJ2-1, is AAGVIQSPRHLIKEKRETATLKCYPIPRHDTVYWYQQGPGQDPQFLISFYEKMQSDKGSIPDRFSAQQFSDYHSELNMSSLELGDSALYFCASSLERDRLNNEQFFGPGTRLTVL.

This chain joins TRBV28 and TRBJ1-1; D not resolved. CDR1 and CDR2 (germline): MDHEN, SYDVKM. V dropped 7 bases and J dropped 4 bases, with 13 bases sitting between them. The CDR3 extends over 13 amino acids. CDR3 region: CASIEIGSTEAFF. The CDR3 DNA sequence: TGTGCCAGCATTGAAATCGGTAGCACTGAAGCTTTCTTT.

The chain uses TRBV4-1 and TRBJ2-5; D may be TRBD1 (5 bases). Germline assignment: CDR1 MGHRA and CDR2 YSYEKL. The V and J ends lost 6 bases and 3 bases respectively, with 11 bases between them. The CDR3 extends over 13 amino acids. The CDR3 reads CASSHIGEETQYF. Here the CDR3 DNA reads TGCGCCAGCAGTCATATAGGGGAAGAGACCCAGTACTTC.

This clone is medium-sized in the sample. The chain uses TRBV10-2 and TRBJ1-1; D not resolved. Germline loops: CDR1 WSHSY, CDR2 SAAADI. The CDR3 length is 13 residues. V lost 5 bases and J 4 bases, leaving 11 bases between the germline ends. DNA for the CDR3: TGCGCCAGCAGTTCGGCGGGAGGCACTGAAGCTTTCTTT. Translation gives CASSSAGGTEAFF.

This clone rates as medium-sized. This chain links TRBV4-1 with TRBJ2-3; 7 bases match TRBD2. Germline assignment: CDR1 MGHRA and CDR2 YSYEKL. The CDR3 runs 16 residues. J gave up 0 bases and V 1 base, and 4 bases lay outside the gene matches. The CDR3 nucleotides read TGCGCCAGCAGCCAAGGACTAGCCCCTAGCACAGATACGCAGTATTTT. As protein: CASSQGLAPSTDTQYF.

The chain carries TRBV18 and TRBJ1-6; 10 positions match TRBD1. This CDR3 contains 12 residues. Germline loops: CDR1 KGHSH, CDR2 LQKENI. The J segment lost 17 bases and the V segment lost 6 bases, leaving 7 bases of the junction unmatched. In nucleotides, the CDR3 is TGTGCCAGCTCCCTCGACAGGGGGCCTTTCCACTTT. Protein product: CASSLDRGPFHF.

The chain recombines TRBV28 with TRBJ2-7; D not resolved. The CDR3 loop spans 16 amino acids. Germline V lookup: CDR1 MDHEN, CDR2 SYDVKM. The V gene lost 5 bases and the J gene lost 0 bases, with 17 bases spanning the gap. Written as DNA, the CDR3 is TGTGCCAGCAGTCTCCCTCTACCTGAAAGCTCCTACGAGCAGTACTTC. Protein: CASSLPLPESSYEQYF.

The chain is built from TRBV30 and TRBJ2-6; D unresolved. Looked up from germline, CDR1 is GTSNPN and CDR2 is SVGIG (reference sequence). Trimming left V 4 bases short and J 0 bases short, with 13 bases between. The length of the CDR3 is 16 residues. CDR3 coding DNA: TGTGCCTGGACGCTGAAGCTTCACTCTGGGGCCAACGTCCTGACTTTC. This gives the protein CAWTLKLHSGANVLTF.

The chain carries TRBV24-1 and TRBJ2-5; 7 bases fit TRBD2. The V segment lost 0 bases and the J segment 4 bases; nucleotides outside the gene matches: 10. CDR3 length equals 17 residues. Germline V gives CDR1 KGHDR, CDR2 SFDVKD. CDR3 region: CATSDLGSGPGGETQYF. The DNA for the CDR3 is TGTGCCACCAGTGATTTGGGGAGCGGGCCGGGGGGAGAGACCCAGTACTTC.

The sample holds one count of this clone. The chain recombines TRBV30 with TRBJ1-2; 10 bases fit TRBD1. The CDR3 length is 14 residues. V shed 3 bases and J 6 bases; nucleotides not matched to a gene: 7. Germline V lookup: CDR1 GTSNPN, CDR2 SVGIG (reference sequence). The CDR3 region has the DNA TGTGCCTGGAGATTCGACAGGGGGCTTAATGGCTACACCTTC. Its translation is CAWRFDRGLNGYTF.

This clone was counted a single time. The chain is built from TRBV12-3 or TRBV12-4 and TRBJ2-2; D is uncertain. There are 12 residues in the CDR3. V dropped 6 bases and J dropped 9 bases, with 11 bases sitting between them. DNA for the CDR3: TGTGCCAGCAGCTCCTCTATCAGGGAGCTGTTTTTT. Translated: CASSSSIRELFF.

The V gene is TRBV4-2, the J gene TRBJ1-3; D gene uncertain. This CDR3 comprises 15 residues. Germline V CDR1 and CDR2: LGHNA, YNFKEQ. Trimming removed 0 bases at V and 1 base at J, with 7 bases between. This CDR3 is CASSQEGGSGNTIYF. The CDR3 DNA sequence: TGTGCCAGCAGCCAAGAGGGAGGGTCTGGAAACACCATATATTTT.

The V and J genes are TRBV28 and TRBJ2-1, with 8 bases aligning to TRBD1. V was pared by 6 bases and J by 3 bases, with 7 bases of the junction left unmatched. From germline, CDR1 is MDHEN and CDR2 SYDVKM. The CDR3 length is 15 residues. CDR3 in DNA: TGTGCCAGCAGGCCCGGGACAGGCAGCTACAATGAGCAGTTCTTC. This sequence encodes CASRPGTGSYNEQFF.

The V and J genes are TRBV6-1 and TRBJ1-2; tentatively, D is TRBD1 (6 bases). The CDR3 totals 17 residues. V lost 2 bases and J 0 bases, leaving 16 bases between the germline ends. The germline gives CDR1 MNHNS, CDR2 SASEGT. The CDR3 DNA sequence: TGTGCCAGCAGTGAATTCTCCAGGACAGTCACTAACTATGGCTACACCTTC. Translating gives CASSEFSRTVTNYGYTF.

The chain couples TRBV28 to TRBJ1-2, with unresolved D. CDR1 is MDHEN and CDR2 is SYDVKM in the germline V gene. The CDR3 consists of 15 residues. Trimming stripped 6 bases from V and 0 bases from J, with 14 bases between. Here the CDR3 reads CASSLGAFTNYGYTF. CDR3 in DNA: TGTGCCAGCAGCCTCGGTGCATTCACTAACTATGGCTACACCTTC.

This clone appeared once. This chain uses TRBV18 with TRBJ2-7; 9 bases fit TRBD1. Germline assignment: CDR1 KGHSH and CDR2 LQKENI. V shed 8 bases, J shed 3 bases, and the junction held 8 bases outside the gene matches. CDR3 length: 14 amino acids. For the CDR3, the DNA is TGTGCCAGCAGACCGGGACAGGGTAACTACGAGCAGTACTTC. It codes for CASRPGQGNYEQYF.

V gene TRBV6-6 combines with J gene TRBJ1-6; TRBD1 matches at 8 bases. The CDR3 totals 14 residues. Germline CDR1 MNHNY, CDR2 SVGAGI (reference sequence). The V segment lost 6 bases and the J segment 11 bases; nucleotides outside the gene matches: 9. The CDR3 region is CASSRQGREAPLHF. The CDR3 DNA is TGTGCCAGCAGCCGACAGGGGAGGGAAGCACCCCTCCACTTT.

CDR3 DNA: TGCGCCAGCAGTGAGTCTCTAGCGGGATACACAGATACGCAGTATTTT. This encodes CASSESLAGYTDTQYF. J is TRBJ2-3 and V is TRBV10-1; 9 bases line up with TRBD2. V shed 0 bases, J shed 2 bases, and the junction held 3 bases outside the gene matches. Germline V lookup: CDR1 WNHNN, CDR2 SYGVQD (reference sequence). The CDR3 totals 16 residues.

The chain recombines TRBV19 with TRBJ1-2; D unresolved. Germline CDR1 is LNHDA and CDR2 is SQIVND (reference sequence). V was clipped by 5 bases and J by 4 bases, with 14 bases between them. The CDR3 is made up of 14 amino acids. The CDR3 bases are TGTGCCAGTAGTGGGTTAAATCGAGGCTATGGCTACACCTTC. It specifies CASSGLNRGYGYTF.

This clone has only a few counts. The chain combines TRBV9 with TRBJ1-2; D is perhaps TRBD1 (6 bases). With 4 bases removed from V and 3 bases from J, the gap between germline ends came to 13 bases. The CDR3 runs 14 residues. Germline lookup yields CDR1 SGDLS and CDR2 YYNGEE. CDR3 protein: CASSSEQGYYGYTF. The CDR3 DNA follows: TGTGCCAGCAGCTCCGAACAGGGATACTATGGCTACACCTTC.